The 9 T cell receptor beta chains below were found in one sample sequenced in a study of shared clonotypes between healthy human individuals. Sequencing was performed with immunoSEQ multiplex PCR; in TCRdb, only in-frame clones are kept and a portion is missing. The sample contains 2 million to 2.5 million clones, approximately 94% of which appear only once. Sequenced: naive CD4+ T cells sorted from blood. Subset: CD45RA+ positively selected. These receptors originate from a young man in good health.

This chain joins TRBV9 and TRBJ1-6, with D possibly matching TRBD1 (5 bases). CDR3 size: 14 residues. Germline CDR1 SGDLS, CDR2 YYNGEE. Trimming pared 4 bases from V and 4 bases from J, leaving 9 bases between. CDR3 DNA sequence: TGTGCCAGCAGCCTGGACATTTATAATTCACCCCTCCACTTT. Amino acids: CASSLDIYNSPLHF.

CDR3 in DNA: TGTGCCAGCTCACCACCAAGTCCCGGGACAGGGACAGAGACCCAGTACTTC. Protein sequence: CASSPPSPGTGTETQYF. This chain uses TRBV18 with TRBJ2-5; 9 nucleotides line up with TRBD1. This CDR3 region has 17 residues. V shed 0 bases and J 4 bases; nucleotides not matched to a gene: 9. Germline CDR1 reads KGHSH; CDR2 reads LQKENI. The variable domain in full, with the rest retrieved from reference TRBV18 and TRBJ2-5, is NAGVMQNPRHLVRRRGQEARLRCSPMKGHSHVYWYRQLPEEGLKFMVYLQKENIIDESGMPKERFSAEFPKEGPSILRIQQVVRGDSAAYFCASSPPSPGTGTETQYFGPGTRLLVL.

This sequence joins TRBV2 and TRBJ1-5; D may be TRBD1 (6 bases). Looked up from germline, CDR1 is SNHLY and CDR2 is FYNNEI. The CDR3 length is 16 residues. The germline V and J ends were trimmed by 4 bases and 4 bases, with 17 bases remaining between them. The CDR3 nucleotides read TGTGCCAGCAGTGGGGATACAGGGCTGGGAAATCAGCCCCAGCATTTT. Translation gives CASSGDTGLGNQPQHF.

The chain joins TRBV5-1 to TRBJ1-1; no clear D. CDR3 length equals 15 residues. Trimming stripped 3 bases from V and 1 base from J, with 13 bases between. The germline V gene has CDR1 SGHRS and CDR2 YFSETQ. CDR3 region: CASSSTTNPNTEAFF. The CDR3 nucleotides read TGCGCCAGCAGCTCGACAACAAATCCGAACACTGAAGCTTTCTTT.

The genes are TRBV6-6 and TRBJ1-3; D gene unclear. Germline CDR1 MNHNY, CDR2 SVGAGI (reference sequence). V was trimmed by 4 bases and J by 1 base, leaving 5 bases between them. The CDR3 totals 13 residues. CDR3 in amino acids: CASSLESGNTIYF. The CDR3 nucleotides read TGTGCCAGCAGTTTGGAATCTGGAAACACCATATATTTT.

This chain joins TRBV6-5 and TRBJ1-5; unclear D gene. Trimming stripped 6 bases from V and 3 bases from J, with 15 bases between. Germline values: CDR1 MNHEY, CDR2 SVGAGI. This CDR3 is 15 amino acids long. This CDR3 is CASRTSTVSNQPQHF. For the CDR3, the DNA is TGTGCCAGCAGAACGTCGACGGTATCCAATCAGCCCCAGCATTTT.

This clone was counted between two and nine times. The chain employs TRBV10-3 and TRBJ1-2, with D possibly matching TRBD1 (6 bases). This CDR3 has 13 amino acids. V dropped 4 bases and J dropped 8 bases, with 14 bases sitting between them. The germline V gene encodes CDR1 ENHRY and CDR2 SYGVKD. The CDR3: CAISGLGDNGYTF. The CDR3 nucleotides are TGTGCCATCAGTGGTCTCGGGGACAACGGCTACACCTTC.

The chain employs TRBV5-1 and TRBJ1-6; weak D call: TRBD1 (6 bases). Germline V lookup: CDR1 SGHRS, CDR2 YFSETQ. The CDR3 is made up of 17 amino acids. The V end was cut by 2 bases, the J end by 13 bases, with 25 bases between. The CDR3 coding sequence is TGCGCCAGCAGCTTAGTGTCGGACAGCTCTCCAAGCCCGCCCCTCCACTTT. This gives the protein CASSLVSDSSPSPPLHF.

This sequence joins TRBV27 and TRBJ1-4; TRBD1 matches 7 bases. CDR3 length equals 14 residues. The germline gives CDR1 MNHEY, CDR2 SMNVEV (reference sequence). V shed 6 bases, J shed 8 bases, and the junction held 9 bases outside the gene matches. Here the CDR3 reads CASRLGGFGEKLFF. Written as DNA, the CDR3 is TGTGCCAGCAGACTAGGGGGCTTCGGGGAAAAACTGTTTTTT.